This T cell receptor (beta chain) is from a study of blood T cell repertoires in COVID-19. Whole-study context: The study drew acute and convalescent COVID-19 samples from the United States, Italy and Spain. PBMCs, B-cell-depleted T cells, or T cells were the source of the cDNA or gDNA that made up the material.

Germline CDR1 SEHNR, CDR2 FQNEAQ (reference sequence). The CDR3 extends over 13 amino acids. V lost 0 bases to trimming and J lost 7 bases, with 9 bases between them. The assay was immunoSEQ multiplex PCR, and TCRdb's table has in-frame clones only and misses some. The sample includes tens of thousands of clones, 65% to 85% of them seen just once. The receptor was isolated from a man in his fifties with active COVID-19. The V gene is TRBV7-9, the J gene TRBJ1-1; D gene ambiguous. Sequenced: peripheral blood. The CDR3 protein is CASSLAGSGEAFF. The CDR3 DNA sequence: TGTGCCAGCAGCTTAGCTGGTTCCGGTGAAGCTTTCTTT.